This T cell receptor (beta chain) is drawn from a study of blood T cell repertoires in COVID-19 (dated by TCRdb to between 2020 and 2021). About the study as a whole: Samples covering the acute and convalescent phases of COVID-19 were provided by collaborators in the United States, Italy and Spain. Samples were obtained from the ongoing ImmuneRACE study (first 160 participants) and from about 1,300 subjects provided by 6 global collaborators. Where available, HLA class I and class II types were obtained from metadata supplied by the sample provider rather than from assay-based typing. Subjects who had been exposed to COVID-19, were actively infected with it, or had recovered from it provided the deeply sampled blood TCRbeta repertoires that made up the dataset. The prospective study material was composed of cDNA or gDNA derived from T cells, B-cell-depleted T cells, or PBMCs. The repertoires were released in a freely available public database meant as a resource for research on the immune response to SARS-CoV-2. Sample metadata almost always included a de-identified subject ID, COVID-19 status, age in years and sex. Study-wide findings and limitations: The quantity of clinical and demographic metadata differed by source and by participant and was supplied without curation.

The collaborating institutions used their own protocols to collect whole blood in K2EDTA tubes. For TCRbeta analysis, collaborator samples were shipped as frozen whole blood, as isolated PBMCs, or as DNA extracted from either sample type. A note on this clone: The antigen it binds to is not known. Base qualities are not at hand, and no much larger clone is one base apart.

Its CDR3 holds 13 amino acids, cysteine through valine. Only CDR3 DNA is held: 39 bases, read in frame from base 1. Germline trimming: 6 bases from V, 3 bases from J; junction bases outside gene matches: 5. From a lookup of the germline V gene, CDR1 and CDR2 are MNHEY and SVGEGT. TCRbeta CDR3 regions were amplified from genomic DNA by means of the immunoSEQ Assay, a bias-controlled multiplex PCR. In the original analysis: The number of nucleated cells in each sample was estimated by amplification of reference gene primers within the assay. To quantify the absolute abundance of each unique TCRbeta CDR3 rearrangement, sequence reads were collapsed and filtered. For each sample, productive Simpson clonality was calculated as the square root of Simpson's diversity index over productive rearrangements. TCRdb's version of the immuneACCESS table is confined to in-frame rearrangements and falls short of the full clone set. An unresolved V gene accounts for under half of the shortfall where checked; the remainder is of unknown origin. The V and J calls and clone size were taken over from that table, and D and trimming were inferred from the DNA. In all, the sample holds about 50,000 clones, and more than 85% of those were seen once. The ten largest clones add up to approximately 2.8% of the sample.

This chain joins TRBV6-2 or TRBV6-3 to TRBJ2-7, with 7 middle bases fitting TRBD1. Sequencing was carried out using peripheral blood. The sequence came from a human donor in a cohort sampled during active COVID-19. The CDR3 region: CASSRDSYYEQYV. The DNA is TGTGCCAGCAGCCGGGACAGCTACTACGAGCAGTACGTC.